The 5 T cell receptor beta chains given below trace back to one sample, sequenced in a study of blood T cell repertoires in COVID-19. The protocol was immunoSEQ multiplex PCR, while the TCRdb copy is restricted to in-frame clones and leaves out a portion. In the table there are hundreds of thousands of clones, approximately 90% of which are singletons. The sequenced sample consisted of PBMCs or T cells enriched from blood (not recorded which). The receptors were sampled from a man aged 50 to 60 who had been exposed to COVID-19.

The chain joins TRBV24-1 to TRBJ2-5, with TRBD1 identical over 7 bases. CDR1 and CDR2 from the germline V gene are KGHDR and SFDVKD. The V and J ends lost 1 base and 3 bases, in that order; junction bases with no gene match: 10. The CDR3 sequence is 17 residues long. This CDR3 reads CATSDFTGDPIEETQYF. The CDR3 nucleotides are TGTGCCACCAGTGATTTTACAGGGGACCCTATTGAAGAGACCCAGTACTTC.

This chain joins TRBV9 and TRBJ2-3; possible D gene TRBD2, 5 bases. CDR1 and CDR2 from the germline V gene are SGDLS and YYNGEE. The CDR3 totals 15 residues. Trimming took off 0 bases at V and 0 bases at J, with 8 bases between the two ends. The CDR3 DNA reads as TGTGCCAGCAGCGTAGCCAGGAGGAGCACAGATACGCAGTATTTT. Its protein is CASSVARRSTDTQYF.

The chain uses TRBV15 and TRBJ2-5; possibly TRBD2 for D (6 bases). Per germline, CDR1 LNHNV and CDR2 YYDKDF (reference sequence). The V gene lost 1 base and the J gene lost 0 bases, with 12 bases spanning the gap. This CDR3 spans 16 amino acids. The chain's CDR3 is CATSRVPGVHQETQYF. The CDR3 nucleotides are TGTGCCACCAGCAGAGTGCCGGGGGTCCACCAAGAGACCCAGTACTTC.

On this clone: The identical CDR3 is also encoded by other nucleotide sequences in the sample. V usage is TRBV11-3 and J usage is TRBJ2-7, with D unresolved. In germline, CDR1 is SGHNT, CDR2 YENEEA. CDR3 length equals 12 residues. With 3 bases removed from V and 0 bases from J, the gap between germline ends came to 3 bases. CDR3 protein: CASSFRSYEQYV. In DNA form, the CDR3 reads TGTGCCAGCAGCTTCCGCTCCTACGAGCAGTACGTC.

The CDR3 here is CASSQGGNQYF. The CDR3 DNA follows: TGTGCCAGCAGCCAAGGAGGGAATCAGTACTTC. The chain has TRBV3-1 (or the pseudogene TRBV3-2) and TRBJ2-4, with D tentatively TRBD2 (5 bases). V shed 1 base and J shed 12 bases, with 7 bases lying between them. The CDR3 is made up of 11 amino acids. The germline V gene has CDR1 LGHDT and CDR2 YNNKEL (reference sequence).